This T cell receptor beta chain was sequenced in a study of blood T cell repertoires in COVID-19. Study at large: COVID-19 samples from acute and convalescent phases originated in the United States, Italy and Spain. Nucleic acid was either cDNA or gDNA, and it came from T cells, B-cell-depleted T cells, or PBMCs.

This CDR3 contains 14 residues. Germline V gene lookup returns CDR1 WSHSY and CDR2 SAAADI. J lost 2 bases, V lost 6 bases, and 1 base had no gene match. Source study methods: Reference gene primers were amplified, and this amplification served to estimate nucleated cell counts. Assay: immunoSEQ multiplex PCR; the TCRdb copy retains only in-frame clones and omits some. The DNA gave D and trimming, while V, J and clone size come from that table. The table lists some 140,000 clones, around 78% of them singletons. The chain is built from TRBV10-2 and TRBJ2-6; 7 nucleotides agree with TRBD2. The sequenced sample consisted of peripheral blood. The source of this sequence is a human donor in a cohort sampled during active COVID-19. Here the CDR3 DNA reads TGCGCCAGCAGACTAGCGACTGGGGCCAACGTCCTGACTTTC. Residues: CASRLATGANVLTF.